This T cell receptor beta chain was captured in a study of blood T cell repertoires in COVID-19. Study overall: Sites in the United States, Italy and Spain provided acute and convalescent COVID-19 samples. The cDNA or gDNA used as material had been derived from T cells, B-cell-depleted T cells, or PBMCs.

This clone was detected once. In the source study's methods: The assay estimated nucleated cells by amplifying reference gene primers. Measured with immunoSEQ multiplex PCR; TCRdb has only the in-frame clones, and not every one. V and J calls plus clone size are reproduced from that table; the DNA served to infer D and trimming. The sample yields about 95,000 clones, around nine tenths seen once. Sequencing was performed on peripheral blood. The TCR originated in a woman aged 70-85 years with acute or convalescent COVID-19.

The CDR3 DNA reads as TGTGCCAGCAGCCAAGATTGGGACAGGGGCCCACCATTCTCCTACGAGCAGTACTTC. Encoded protein: CASSQDWDRGPPFSYEQYF. V is TRBV14 and J is TRBJ2-7, with 10 bases aligning to TRBD1. The CDR3 contains 19 residues. The V and J ends lost 0 bases and 0 bases, in that order; junction bases with no gene match: 11. CDR1 and CDR2 (germline): SGHDN, FVKESK.